This TCR beta chain was retrieved from a study of blood T cell repertoires in COVID-19. Across the study: Nucleic acid was either cDNA or gDNA, and it came from T cells, B-cell-depleted T cells, or PBMCs.

Generated by immunoSEQ multiplex PCR, the TCRdb table keeps only in-frame clones and is missing some. The data contain fewer than 60,000 clones, 93% of them singletons. The germline CDR1 and CDR2 sequences are SGHTA and FQGTGA. CDR3 length equals 13 residues. V gave up 3 bases and J gave up 5 bases, with 10 bases separating them. The chain links TRBV7-3 to TRBJ2-5; D might be TRBD2 (6 bases). The clonotype was recovered from a man between 60 and 75 years old with COVID-19, enrolled during active disease. Sequencing input: peripheral blood. The CDR3 DNA is TGTGCCAGCAGCTTTGGACTATCGGAGACCCAGTACTTC. This encodes CASSFGLSETQYF.